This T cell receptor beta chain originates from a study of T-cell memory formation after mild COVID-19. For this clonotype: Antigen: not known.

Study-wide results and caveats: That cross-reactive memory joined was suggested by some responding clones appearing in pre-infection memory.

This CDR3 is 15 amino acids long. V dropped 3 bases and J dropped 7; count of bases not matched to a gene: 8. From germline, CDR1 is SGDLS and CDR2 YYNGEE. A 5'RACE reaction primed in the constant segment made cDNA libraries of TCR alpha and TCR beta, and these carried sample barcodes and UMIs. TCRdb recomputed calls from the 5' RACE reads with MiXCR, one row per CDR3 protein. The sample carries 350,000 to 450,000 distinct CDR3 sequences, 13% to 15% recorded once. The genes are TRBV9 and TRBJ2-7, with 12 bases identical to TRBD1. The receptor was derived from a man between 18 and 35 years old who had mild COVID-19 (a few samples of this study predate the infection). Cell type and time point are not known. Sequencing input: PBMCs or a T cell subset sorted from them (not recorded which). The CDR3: CASSASGTGGREQYF. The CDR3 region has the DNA TGTGCCAGCAGCGCCTCCGGGACAGGGGGCCGGGAGCAGTACTTC.